This TCR beta chain was identified during a study of glioma-infiltrating T cells after dendritic cell vaccination. Before vaccination, two weeks after the third vaccination, and at progression, PBMC were collected. In regard to this clone: Antigen: not known.

Primers: 60 V beta forward and 13 J beta reverse. Clones were sequenced by immunoSEQ multiplex PCR, and TCRdb holds only the in-frame ones, with some missing. The repertoire includes over 55,000 clones, around 81% of them detected once, and under 8% sits in the top ten. This CDR3 has 15 amino acids. Germline V gene lookup returns CDR1 SGHTA and CDR2 FQGTGA. The junction had 9 bases not matched to a gene; V was cut back by 5 bases and J by 6 bases. Study conclusions and caveats: TCR clonality showed no direct relationship with survival.

The material was blood, obtained before dendritic cell vaccination. The chain joins TRBV7-3 to TRBJ2-1, with 8 bases that match TRBD2. This clonotype originated in a human donor with glioblastoma. CDR3 amino acids: CASSPHRGGSNEQFF. Written as DNA, the CDR3 is TGTGCCAGCAGCCCCCATCGGGGGGGCTCCAATGAGCAGTTCTTC. The entire variable domain, with the rest obtained from reference TRBV7-3 and TRBJ2-1, is as follows: GAGVSQTPSNKVTEKGKYVELRCDPISGHTALYWYRQSLGQGPEFLIYFQGTGAADDSGLPNDRFFAVRPEGSVSTLKIQRTERGDSAVYLCASSPHRGGSNEQFFGPGTRLTVL.